The entry below describes one T cell receptor beta chain. No antigen is known for it. Germline CDR1 is KGHSH and CDR2 is LQKENI. V lost 3 bases and J lost 3; bases outside the gene matches: 2. There are 15 residues in the CDR3. No ophthalmopathy progression within 18 months constituted stable Graves' hyperthyroidism. This entry comes from a study of T cells in Graves' hyperthyroidism and ophthalmopathy. Study-wide results and limits: Among thyroid clonotypes expanded above 0.001, most also appeared in blood.

The TCR beta CDR3 regions underwent amplification using RNA transcripts as the source. Using the HTBI primer set, a first-round RT-PCR was run on the TCR CDR3. TCRdb recomputed calls from the multiplex PCR reads with MiXCR, one row per CDR3 protein. The sample has around 190,000 distinct CDR3 sequences, around 15% seen once; the top ten hold 25% to 35%. V gene TRBV18 combines with J gene TRBJ2-7, with 13 nucleotides matching TRBD2. The sample taken for sequencing was blood. The clonotype originates from a woman aged 50 to 65 with Graves' hyperthyroidism. The CDR3 DNA reads TGTGCCAGCTCACCGGGGACTAGCGGGGTCTACGAGCAGTACTTC. Amino acids: CASSPGTSGVYEQYF.